This TCR beta chain appears in the sequencing data of a study of shared T cell receptors in the human thymus listed by TCRdb under 2021. In terms of the full investigation: The study examined how the human thymus generates shared, self-reactive T-cell receptor alpha chains.

For CDR1 and CDR2, the germline V gene lists MGHRA and YSYEKL. The CDR3 runs 15 amino acids, cysteine and phenylalanine included. Of all the DNA, just the CDR3 is kept, 45 bases in frame from base 1. V drops 0 bases and J drops 8 bases, leaving 11 bases in between. This clone was seen a handful of times. The antigen it recognizes is unknown. Base qualities are not recorded, but no much larger clone differs from it by a single base. Receptors were amplified or captured by the immunoSEQ multiplex PCR assay. TCRdb provides this immuneACCESS table in a form limited to in-frame rearrangements. Some clones are lacking; in checked studies, under half of them reflect an unresolved V gene, and why the rest are absent is not known. The sample table lists more than 550,000 clones, over 75% of them with a count of one. In total, the top ten clones hold roughly 0.01% of the sample. The same data also went into a second study, on human thymus T cells. Per the second study: Immunologically healthy infants undergoing open corrective cardiac surgery for congenital heart defects in Finland were used as donors. Thymus tissue was obtained as surgical resects removed during corrective cardiac surgery. V and J gene segment usage appeared biased in both thymic and peripheral blood repertoires. According to the related research, thymic TCR repertoires were highly overlapping among unrelated individuals. The study described the TCR alpha and beta repertoires in roughly 8 infant thymus samples and a few matching peripheral blood samples. Donor ages ranging from roughly 6 to 244 days were recorded, and about six male and a couple of female infants were included in the cohort. Thymocytes were freed from the tissue by mechanical means and kept at -70 degrees C as pellets of about 8.5-34 million cells. Genomic DNA was extracted from frozen cell pellets with a QIAsymphony instrument. Using the immunoSEQ multiplex PCR assay, the TCRB and TCRAD loci were amplified from a standardized quantity of quality-controlled genomic DNA. Amplicons spanned the V(D)J region at a length sufficient to cover the CDR3 and identify V and J genes. The amplicons were sequenced on an Illumina platform via the commercial immunoSEQ service. Primer bias and sequencing errors were corrected using previously described methods, and TCRAD and TCRB definitions followed the IMGT database. immunoSEQ Analyzer 3.0 and VDJTools were used for repertoire analysis, which covered basic statistics, V/J segment usage, diversity estimates, rarefaction and pairwise overlap. Diversity was estimated using the Chao1, ChaoE, Efron-Thisted, Shannon and inverse Simpson indices, and was also estimated on datasets down-sampled to the size of the smallest sample. For repertoire overlap, CDR3 nucleotide sequence, V gene and J gene had to match strictly, and clustering was done by Jaccard-based multidimensional scaling. On average, approximately 790,000 unique TCRB clonotypes were obtained from thymus samples, compared with 70,000 to 90,000 from blood samples.

Specimen: thymocytes. Recombination connected TRBV4-1 to TRBJ1-6; the D gene remains uncertain. This sequence was found in a girl under two years old with a congenital heart defect. Donor details come from another sample of the same person, matched by shared clones. The CDR3 reads as follows: CASSQDGLRDSPLHF. The DNA reads as follows: TGCGCCAGCAGCCAAGACGGATTACGGGATTCACCCCTCCACTTT.